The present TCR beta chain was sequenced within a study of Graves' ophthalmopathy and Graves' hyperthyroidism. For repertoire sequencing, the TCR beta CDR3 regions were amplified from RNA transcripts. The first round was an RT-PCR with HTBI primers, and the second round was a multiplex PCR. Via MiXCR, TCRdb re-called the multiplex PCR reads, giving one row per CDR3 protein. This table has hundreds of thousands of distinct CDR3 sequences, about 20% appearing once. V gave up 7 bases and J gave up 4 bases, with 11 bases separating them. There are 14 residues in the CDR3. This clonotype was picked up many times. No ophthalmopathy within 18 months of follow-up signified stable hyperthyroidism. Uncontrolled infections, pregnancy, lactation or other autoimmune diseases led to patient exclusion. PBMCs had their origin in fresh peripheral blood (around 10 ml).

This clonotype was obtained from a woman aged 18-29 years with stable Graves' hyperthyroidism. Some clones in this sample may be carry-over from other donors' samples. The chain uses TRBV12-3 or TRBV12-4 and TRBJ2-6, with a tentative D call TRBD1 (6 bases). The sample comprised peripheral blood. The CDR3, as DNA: TGTGCCAGCATTACAGGGTTCGGGGCCAACGTCCTGACTTTC. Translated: CASITGFGANVLTF.